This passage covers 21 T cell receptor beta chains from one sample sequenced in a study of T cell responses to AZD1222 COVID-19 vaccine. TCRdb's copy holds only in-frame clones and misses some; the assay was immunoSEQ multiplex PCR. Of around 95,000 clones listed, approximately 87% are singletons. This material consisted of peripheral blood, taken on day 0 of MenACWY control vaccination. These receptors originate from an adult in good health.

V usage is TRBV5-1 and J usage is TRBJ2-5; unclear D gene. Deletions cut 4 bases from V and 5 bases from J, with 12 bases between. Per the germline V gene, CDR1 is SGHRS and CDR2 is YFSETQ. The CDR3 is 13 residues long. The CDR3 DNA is TGCGCCAGCAGCAATTTTCTGGGGGAGACCCAGTACTTC. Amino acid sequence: CASSNFLGETQYF.

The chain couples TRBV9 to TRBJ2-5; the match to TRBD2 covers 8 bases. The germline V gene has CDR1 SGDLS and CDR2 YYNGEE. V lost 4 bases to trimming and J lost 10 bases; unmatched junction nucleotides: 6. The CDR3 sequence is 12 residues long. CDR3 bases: TGTGCCAGCAGCCTGATAGCGGGGCACCAGTACTTC. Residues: CASSLIAGHQYF.

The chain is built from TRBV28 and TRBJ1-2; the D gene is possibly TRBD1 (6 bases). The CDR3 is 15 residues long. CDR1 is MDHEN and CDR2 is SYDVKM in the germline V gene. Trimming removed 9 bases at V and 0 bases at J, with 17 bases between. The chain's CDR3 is CASPGGGRANYGYTF. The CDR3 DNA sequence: TGTGCCAGTCCTGGGGGGGGCAGAGCTAACTATGGCTACACCTTC.

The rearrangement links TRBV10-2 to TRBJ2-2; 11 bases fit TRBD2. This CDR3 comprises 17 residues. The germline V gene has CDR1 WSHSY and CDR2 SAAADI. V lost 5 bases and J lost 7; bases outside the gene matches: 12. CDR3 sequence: CASSRNRLAGTGGELFF. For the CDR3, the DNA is TGCGCCAGCAGTAGAAACCGACTAGCGGGAACCGGCGGGGAGCTGTTTTTT.

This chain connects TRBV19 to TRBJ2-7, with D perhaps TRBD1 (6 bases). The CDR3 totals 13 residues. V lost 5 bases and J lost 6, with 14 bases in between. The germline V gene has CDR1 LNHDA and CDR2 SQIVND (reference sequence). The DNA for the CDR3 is TGTGCCAGTAGTCCCGACTGGGGGCGCGAGCAGTACTTC. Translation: CASSPDWGREQYF.

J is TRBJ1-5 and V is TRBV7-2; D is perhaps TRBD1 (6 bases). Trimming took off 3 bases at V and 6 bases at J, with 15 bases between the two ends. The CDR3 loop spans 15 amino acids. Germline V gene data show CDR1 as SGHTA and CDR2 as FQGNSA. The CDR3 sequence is CASSLGRGLSQPQHF. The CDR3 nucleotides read TGTGCCAGCAGCTTGGGCAGGGGCTTAAGTCAGCCCCAGCATTTT. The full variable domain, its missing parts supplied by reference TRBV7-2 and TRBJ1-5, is GAGVSQSPSNKVTEKGKDVELRCDPISGHTALYWYRQSLGQGLEFLIYFQGNSAPDKSGLPSDRFSAERTGGSVSTLTIQRTQQEDSAVYLCASSLGRGLSQPQHFGDGTRLSIL.

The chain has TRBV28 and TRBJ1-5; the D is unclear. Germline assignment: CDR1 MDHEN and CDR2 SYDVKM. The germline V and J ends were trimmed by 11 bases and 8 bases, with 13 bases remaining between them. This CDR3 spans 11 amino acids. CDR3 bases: TGTGCCTCTCGACAACTAGAGCCCCAGCATTTT. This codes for CASRQLEPQHF. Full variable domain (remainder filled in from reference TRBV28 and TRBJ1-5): DVKVTQSSRYLVKRTGEKVFLECVQDMDHENMFWYRQDPGLGLRLIYFSYDVKMKEKGDIPEGYSVSREKKERFSLILESASTNQTSMYLCASRQLEPQHFGDGTRLSIL.

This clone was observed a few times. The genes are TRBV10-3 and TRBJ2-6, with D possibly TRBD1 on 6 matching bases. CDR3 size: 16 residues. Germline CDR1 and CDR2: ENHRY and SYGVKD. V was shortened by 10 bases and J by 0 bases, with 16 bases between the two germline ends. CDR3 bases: TGTGCCACCTCGGGACAACTAAACTCTGGGGCCAACGTCCTGACTTTC. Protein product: CATSGQLNSGANVLTF.

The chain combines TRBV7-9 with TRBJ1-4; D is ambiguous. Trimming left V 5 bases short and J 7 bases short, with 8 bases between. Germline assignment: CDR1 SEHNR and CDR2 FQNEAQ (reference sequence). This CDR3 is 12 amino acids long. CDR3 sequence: CASSVWGEKLFF. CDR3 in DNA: TGTGCCAGCAGCGTGTGGGGTGAAAAACTGTTTTTT.

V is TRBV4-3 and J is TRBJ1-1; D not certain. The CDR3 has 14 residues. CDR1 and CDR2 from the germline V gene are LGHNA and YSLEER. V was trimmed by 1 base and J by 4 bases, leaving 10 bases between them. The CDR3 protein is CASSQADTPTEAFF. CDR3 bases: TGCGCCAGCAGCCAAGCAGACACCCCCACTGAAGCTTTCTTT.

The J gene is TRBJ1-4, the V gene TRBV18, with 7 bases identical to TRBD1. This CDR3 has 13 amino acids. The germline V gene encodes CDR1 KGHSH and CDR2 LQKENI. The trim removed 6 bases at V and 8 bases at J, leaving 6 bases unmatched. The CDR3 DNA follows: TGTGCCAGCTCCCGGGACAGCCAAGAAAAACTGTTTTTT. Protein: CASSRDSQEKLFF. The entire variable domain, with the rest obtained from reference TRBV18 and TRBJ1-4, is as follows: NAGVMQNPRHLVRRRGQEARLRCSPMKGHSHVYWYRQLPEEGLKFMVYLQKENIIDESGMPKERFSAEFPKEGPSILRIQQVVRGDSAAYFCASSRDSQEKLFFGSGTQLSVL.

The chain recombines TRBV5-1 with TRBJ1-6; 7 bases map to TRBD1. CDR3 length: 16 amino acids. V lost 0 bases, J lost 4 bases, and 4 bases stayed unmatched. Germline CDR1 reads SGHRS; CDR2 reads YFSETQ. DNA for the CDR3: TGCGCCAGCAGCTTGGAGGGGACAGAGTATAATTCACCCCTCCACTTT. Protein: CASSLEGTEYNSPLHF.

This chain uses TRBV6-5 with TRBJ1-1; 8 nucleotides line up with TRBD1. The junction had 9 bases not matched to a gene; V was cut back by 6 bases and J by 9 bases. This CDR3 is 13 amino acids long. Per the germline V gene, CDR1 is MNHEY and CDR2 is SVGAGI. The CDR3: CASRATGEEKAFF. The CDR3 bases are TGTGCCAGCAGAGCGACAGGGGAGGAGAAAGCTTTCTTT.

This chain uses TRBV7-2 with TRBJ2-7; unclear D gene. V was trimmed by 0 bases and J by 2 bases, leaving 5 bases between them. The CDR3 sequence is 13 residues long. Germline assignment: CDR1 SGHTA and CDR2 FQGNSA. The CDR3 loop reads CASSLALTYEQYF. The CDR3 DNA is TGTGCCAGCAGCTTAGCGCTAACCTACGAGCAGTACTTC.

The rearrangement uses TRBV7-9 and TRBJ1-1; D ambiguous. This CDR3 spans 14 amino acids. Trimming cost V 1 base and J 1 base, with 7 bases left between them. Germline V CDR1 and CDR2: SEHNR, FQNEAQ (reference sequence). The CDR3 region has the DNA TGTGCCAGCAGCTTAGGACTGCCGAACACTGAAGCTTTCTTT. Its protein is CASSLGLPNTEAFF.

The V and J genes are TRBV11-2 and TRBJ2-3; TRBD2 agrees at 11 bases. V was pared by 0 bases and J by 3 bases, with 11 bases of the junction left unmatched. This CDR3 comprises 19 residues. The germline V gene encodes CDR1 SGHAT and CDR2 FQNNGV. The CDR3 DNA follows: TGTGCCAGCAGCTTAGAGGGGCCGGGTAGCGGGAGGGTGACAGATACGCAGTATTTT. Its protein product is CASSLEGPGSGRVTDTQYF. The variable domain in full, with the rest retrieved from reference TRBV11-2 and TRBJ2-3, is EAGVAQSPRYKIIEKRQSVAFWCNPISGHATLYWYQQILGQGPKLLIQFQNNGVVDDSQLPKDRFSAERLKGVDSTLKIQPAKLEDSAVYLCASSLEGPGSGRVTDTQYFGPGTRLTVL.

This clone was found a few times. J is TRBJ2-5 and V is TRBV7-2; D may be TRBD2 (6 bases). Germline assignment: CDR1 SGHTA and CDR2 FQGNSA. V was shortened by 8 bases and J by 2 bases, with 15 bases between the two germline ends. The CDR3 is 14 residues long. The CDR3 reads CASGPGLKQETQYF. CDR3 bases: TGTGCCAGCGGTCCGGGACTCAAACAAGAGACCCAGTACTTC.

In nucleotides, the CDR3 is TGCGCCAGCAGCCAAGAACTTACCCGGACAGGGCTAGTTCAGCCCCAGCATTTT. Protein: CASSQELTRTGLVQPQHF. The chain joins TRBV4-3 to TRBJ1-5; 8 nucleotides agree with TRBD1. Looked up from germline, CDR1 is LGHNA and CDR2 is YSLEER. The CDR3 covers 18 residues. J lost 6 bases, V lost 0 bases, and 13 bases had no gene match.

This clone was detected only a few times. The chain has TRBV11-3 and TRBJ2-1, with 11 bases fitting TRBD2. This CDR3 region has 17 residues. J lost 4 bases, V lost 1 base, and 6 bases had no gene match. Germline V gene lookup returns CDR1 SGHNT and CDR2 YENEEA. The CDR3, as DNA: TGTGCCAGCAGCTTAGGGCTAGCGGGGGGCGGGTACAATGAGCAGTTCTTC. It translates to CASSLGLAGGGYNEQFF.

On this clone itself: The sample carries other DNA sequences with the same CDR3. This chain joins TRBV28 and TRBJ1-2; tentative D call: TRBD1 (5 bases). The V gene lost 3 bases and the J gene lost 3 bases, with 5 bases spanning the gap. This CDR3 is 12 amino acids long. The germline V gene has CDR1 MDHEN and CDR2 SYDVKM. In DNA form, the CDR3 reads TGTGCCAGCAGTTTGGGGGACTATGGCTACACCTTC. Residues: CASSLGDYGYTF.

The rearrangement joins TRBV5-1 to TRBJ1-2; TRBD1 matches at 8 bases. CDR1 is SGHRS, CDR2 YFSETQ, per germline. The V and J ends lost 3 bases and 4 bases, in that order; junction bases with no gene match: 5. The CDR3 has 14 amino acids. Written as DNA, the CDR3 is TGCGCCAGCAGCTCAGGGGGCGGAGGCTATGGCTACACCTTC. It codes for CASSSGGGGYGYTF.